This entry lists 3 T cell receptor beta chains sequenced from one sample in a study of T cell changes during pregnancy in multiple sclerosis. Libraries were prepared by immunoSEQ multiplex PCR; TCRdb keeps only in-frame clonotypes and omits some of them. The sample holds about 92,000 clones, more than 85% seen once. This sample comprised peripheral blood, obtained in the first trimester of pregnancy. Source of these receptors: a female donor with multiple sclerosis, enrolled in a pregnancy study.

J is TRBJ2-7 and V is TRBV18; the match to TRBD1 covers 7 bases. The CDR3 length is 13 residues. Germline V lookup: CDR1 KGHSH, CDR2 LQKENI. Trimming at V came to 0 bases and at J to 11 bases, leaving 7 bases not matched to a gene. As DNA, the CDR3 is TGTGCCAGCTCACCACCAGGGGGCGGTTTGGAGTACTTC. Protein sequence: CASSPPGGGLEYF. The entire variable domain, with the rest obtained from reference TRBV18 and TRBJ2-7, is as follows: NAGVMQNPRHLVRRRGQEARLRCSPMKGHSHVYWYRQLPEEGLKFMVYLQKENIIDESGMPKERFSAEFPKEGPSILRIQQVVRGDSAAYFCASSPPGGGLEYFGPGTRLTVT.

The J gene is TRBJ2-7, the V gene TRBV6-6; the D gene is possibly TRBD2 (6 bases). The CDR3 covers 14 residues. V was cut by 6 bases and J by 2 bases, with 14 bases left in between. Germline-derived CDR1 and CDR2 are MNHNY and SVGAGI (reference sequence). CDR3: CASSNGLPPYEQYF. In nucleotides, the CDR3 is TGTGCCAGCAGCAACGGACTACCTCCCTACGAGCAGTACTTC.

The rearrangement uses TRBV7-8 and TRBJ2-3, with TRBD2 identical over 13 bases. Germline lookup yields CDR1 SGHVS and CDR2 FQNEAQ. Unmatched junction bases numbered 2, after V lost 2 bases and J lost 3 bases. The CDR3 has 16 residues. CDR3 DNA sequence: TGTGCCAGCAGCTTAAGGGGACTAGCGGGAACAGATACGCAGTATTTT. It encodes CASSLRGLAGTDTQYF.